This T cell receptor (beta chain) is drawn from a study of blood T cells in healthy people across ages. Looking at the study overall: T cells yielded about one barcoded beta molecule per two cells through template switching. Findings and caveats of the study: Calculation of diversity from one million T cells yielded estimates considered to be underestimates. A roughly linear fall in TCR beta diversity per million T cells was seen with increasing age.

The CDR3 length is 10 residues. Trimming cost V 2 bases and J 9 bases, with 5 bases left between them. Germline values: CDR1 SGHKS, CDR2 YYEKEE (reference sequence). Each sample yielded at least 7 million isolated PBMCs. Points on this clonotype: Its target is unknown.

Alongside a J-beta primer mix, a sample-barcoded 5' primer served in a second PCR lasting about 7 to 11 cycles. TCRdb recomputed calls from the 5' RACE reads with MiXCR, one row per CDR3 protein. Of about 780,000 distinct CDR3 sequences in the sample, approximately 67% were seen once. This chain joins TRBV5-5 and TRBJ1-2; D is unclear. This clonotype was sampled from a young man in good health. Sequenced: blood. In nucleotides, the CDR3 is TGTGCCAGCAGCTTTAGTAGCTACACCTTC. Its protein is CASSFSSYTF.